This entry describes one TCR beta chain. Its antigen remains unidentified. These data originate in a study of response to subunit inactivated influenza vaccine. Whole-study findings and limits: The authors suggested that every seasonal influenza vaccination recruits few new T cells.

TCRdb re-derived calls from the RT-PCR reads in MiXCR, one entry per CDR3 protein. The sample has 650,000 to 800,000 distinct CDR3 sequences, 11% to 15% seen once. The CDR3 runs 13 residues. Germline V lookup: CDR1 SGHVS, CDR2 FNYEAQ. V lost 6 bases, J lost 6 bases, and 6 bases stayed unmatched. The sequence derives from a man in his fifties or sixties who received an inactivated influenza vaccine. This sequence joins TRBV7-6 and TRBJ2-7; 9 bases map to TRBD2. The input for sequencing was PBMCs from blood, taken around 14 days before vaccination. The CDR3 nucleotides read TGTGCCAGCAGGCGACTAGCGGCCTCCGAGCAGTACTTC. Its translation is CASRRLAASEQYF.